The 6 T cell receptor beta chains below were found in one sample sequenced in a study of blood T cell repertoires in COVID-19. The method was immunoSEQ multiplex PCR; TCRdb's version includes in-frame clones alone and lacks a portion of them. The table includes about 34,000 clones, roughly 80% detected once. What was sequenced was peripheral blood. All receptors come from a human donor in a cohort sampled during active COVID-19.

The chain combines TRBV7-2 with TRBJ2-5; 8 nucleotides align to TRBD1. CDR1 and CDR2 from the germline V gene are SGHTA and FQGNSA. The CDR3 is 15 residues long. V lost 5 bases, J lost 1 base, and 6 bases stayed unmatched. The CDR3: CASSQTGAGQETQYF. The CDR3 DNA is TGTGCCAGCAGCCAGACAGGGGCCGGCCAAGAGACCCAGTACTTC.

The table lists this clone with a count of one. The genes are TRBV2 and TRBJ2-1; 9 bases match TRBD1. The trim removed 6 bases at V and 15 bases at J, leaving 12 bases unmatched. This CDR3 contains 13 residues. The germline gives CDR1 SNHLY, CDR2 FYNNEI. The DNA of the CDR3 is TGTGCCAGCAGGACCCCGACAGGGGGAATACTGTTCTTC. Translated, it gives CASRTPTGGILFF.

The table lists this clone with a count of one. This chain connects TRBV11-2 to TRBJ2-1, with D possibly TRBD2 on 6 matching bases. V dropped 3 bases and J dropped 0 bases, with 12 bases sitting between them. The CDR3 sequence is 16 residues long. CDR1 is SGHAT and CDR2 is FQNNGV in the germline V gene. Here the CDR3 DNA reads TGTGCCAGCAGCTTCCGGACTAAAAGCTCCTACAATGAGCAGTTCTTC. Translating it yields CASSFRTKSSYNEQFF. The full variable domain, in which reference TRBV11-2 and TRBJ2-1 provide the parts outside the CDR3, is EAGVAQSPRYKIIEKRQSVAFWCNPISGHATLYWYQQILGQGPKLLIQFQNNGVVDDSQLPKDRFSAERLKGVDSTLKIQPAKLEDSAVYLCASSFRTKSSYNEQFFGPGTRLTVL.

CDR3 in DNA: TGCGCCAGCAGCTTCCAGGGGGCGCGTCAAGAGACCCAGTACTTC. It translates to CASSFQGARQETQYF. The V gene is TRBV5-1, the J gene TRBJ2-5; TRBD1 matches at 8 bases. The CDR3 loop spans 15 amino acids. Trimming cost V 2 bases and J 2 bases; bases outside gene matches: 5. Germline V lookup: CDR1 SGHRS, CDR2 YFSETQ. The whole variable domain, filled in from reference TRBV5-1 and TRBJ2-5, reads KAGVTQTPRYLIKTRGQQVTLSCSPISGHRSVSWYQQTPGQGLQFLFEYFSETQRNKGNFPGRFSGRQFSNSRSEMNVSTLELGDSALYLCASSFQGARQETQYFGPGTRLLVL.

Here the CDR3 DNA reads TGTGCCAGTACCAGTGACAGGGGGAATTTGGACTATGGCTACACCTTC. This sequence encodes CASTSDRGNLDYGYTF. The chain is built from TRBV19 and TRBJ1-2; 9 bases line up with TRBD1. V lost 7 bases, J lost 3 bases, and 12 bases stayed unmatched. Germline assignment: CDR1 LNHDA and CDR2 SQIVND (reference sequence). The CDR3 has 16 residues.

This chain links TRBV7-8 with TRBJ1-2; 9 nucleotides line up with TRBD1. The CDR3 loop spans 16 amino acids. CDR1 SGHVS and CDR2 FQNEAQ come from the germline V gene. V lost 5 bases and J lost 6; bases outside the gene matches: 13. CDR3 in amino acids: CASSPSLQGAKHGYTF. The CDR3 DNA reads as TGTGCCAGCAGCCCCTCCCTACAGGGGGCCAAGCATGGCTACACCTTC.